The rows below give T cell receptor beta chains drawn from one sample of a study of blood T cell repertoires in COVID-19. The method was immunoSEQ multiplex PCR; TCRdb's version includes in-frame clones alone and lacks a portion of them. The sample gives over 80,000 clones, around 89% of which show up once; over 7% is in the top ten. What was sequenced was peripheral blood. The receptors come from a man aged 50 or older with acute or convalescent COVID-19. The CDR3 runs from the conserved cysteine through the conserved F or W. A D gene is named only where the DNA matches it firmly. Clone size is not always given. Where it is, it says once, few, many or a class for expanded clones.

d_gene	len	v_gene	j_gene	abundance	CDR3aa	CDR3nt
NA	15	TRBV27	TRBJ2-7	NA	CASSPLGGATYEQYF	TGTGCCAGCAGTCCGCTGGGGGGAGCGACCTACGAGCAGTACTTC
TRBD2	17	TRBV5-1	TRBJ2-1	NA	CASSSASGGFSYNEQFF	TGCGCCAGCAGCTCAGCTAGCGGGGGCTTTTCCTACAATGAGCAGTTCTTC
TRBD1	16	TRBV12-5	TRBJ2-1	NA	CASGLVLGTALNEQFF	TGTGCTAGTGGTTTGGTACTAGGGACAGCCCTCAATGAGCAGTTCTTC
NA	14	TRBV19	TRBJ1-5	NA	CASTQGQSNQPQHF	TGTGCCAGTACCCAAGGACAGAGCAATCAGCCCCAGCATTTT
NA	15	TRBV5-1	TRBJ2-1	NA	CASSLGGLYYNEQFF	TGCGCCAGCAGCTTGGGGGGACTCTACTACAATGAGCAGTTCTTC
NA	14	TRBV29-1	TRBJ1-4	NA	CSVEVDMDRGKLFF	TGCAGCGTTGAAGTGGACATGGATCGAGGCAAACTGTTTTTT
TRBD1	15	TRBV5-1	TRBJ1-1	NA	CASRGTGAMNTEAFF	TGCGCCAGCAGAGGGACAGGTGCCATGAACACTGAAGCTTTCTTT
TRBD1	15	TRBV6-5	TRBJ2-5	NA	CASSSDRGHGETQYF	TGTGCCAGCAGTTCCGACAGGGGGCATGGAGAGACCCAGTACTTC
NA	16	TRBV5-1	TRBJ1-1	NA	CASSLGPRSANTEAFF	TGCGCCAGCAGCTTGGGGCCACGGAGCGCGAACACTGAAGCTTTCTTT
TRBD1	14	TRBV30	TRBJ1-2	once	CAWSRDRGMDGYTF	TGTGCCTGGAGTAGGGACAGGGGTATGGATGGCTACACCTTC
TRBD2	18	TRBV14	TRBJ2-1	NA	CASSQARLAGVYHNEQFF	TGTGCCAGCAGCCAAGCCCGACTAGCGGGGGTGTATCACAATGAGCAGTTCTTC
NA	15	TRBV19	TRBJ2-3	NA	CASSIPSMGTDTQYF	TGTGCCAGTAGTATCCCTAGCATGGGAACAGATACGCAGTATTTT
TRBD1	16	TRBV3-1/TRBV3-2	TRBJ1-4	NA	CASSQGGTEPNEKLFF	TGTGCCAGCAGCCAAGGGGGGACAGAGCCAAATGAAAAACTGTTTTTT
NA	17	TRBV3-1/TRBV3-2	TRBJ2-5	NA	CASSQDLVRTAQETQYF	TGTGCCAGCAGCCAAGATCTTGTAAGGACAGCCCAAGAGACCCAGTACTTC
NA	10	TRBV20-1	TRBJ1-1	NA	CSATTEEAFF	TGCAGTGCCACGACAGAGGAAGCTTTCTTT
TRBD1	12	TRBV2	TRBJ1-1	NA	CASSTRGQEAFF	TGTGCCAGCAGTACGAGGGGGCAGGAAGCTTTCTTT
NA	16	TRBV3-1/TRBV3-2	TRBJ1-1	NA	CASSQDRGVRNTEAFF	TGTGCCAGCAGCCAAGATCGGGGGGTGCGGAACACTGAAGCTTTCTTT
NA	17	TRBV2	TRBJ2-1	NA	CASSEALQPGWNNEQFF	TGTGCCAGCAGTGAAGCGCTTCAGCCAGGGTGGAACAATGAGCAGTTCTTC
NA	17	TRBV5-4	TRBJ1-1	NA	CASSLGVSAGRPERAFF	TGTGCCAGCAGCTTGGGGGTTTCGGCAGGGCGGCCAGAGCGAGCTTTCTTT
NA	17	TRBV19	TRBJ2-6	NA	CASSIFHRGAGANVLTF	TGTGCCAGTAGTATATTTCACCGGGGGGCGGGGGCCAACGTCCTGACTTTC
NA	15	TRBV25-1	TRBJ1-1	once	CASSSSTGMNTEAFF	TGTGCCAGCAGTTCGTCGACAGGAATGAACACTGAAGCTTTCTTT
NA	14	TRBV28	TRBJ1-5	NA	CASSSGRRGQPQHF	TGTGCCAGCAGTTCAGGGAGGAGGGGACAGCCCCAGCATTTT
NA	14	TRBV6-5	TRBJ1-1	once	CASRGDTQGGKAFF	TGTGCCAGCAGGGGGGACACCCAAGGTGGTAAAGCTTTCTTT
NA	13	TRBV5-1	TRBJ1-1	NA	CASSLAGAAVAFF	TGCGCCAGCAGCTTGGCTGGGGCGGCGGTCGCTTTCTTT
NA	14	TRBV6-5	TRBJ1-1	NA	CASSRQAVHTEAFF	TGTGCCAGCAGTCGGCAGGCAGTTCACACTGAAGCTTTCTTT
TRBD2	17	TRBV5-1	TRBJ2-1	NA	CASSSLSGGAWLDEQFF	TGCGCCAGCAGCTCCCTTAGCGGGGGGGCCTGGCTGGATGAGCAGTTCTTC
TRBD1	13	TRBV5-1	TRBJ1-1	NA	CASSFRQGPEAFF	TGCGCCAGCAGTTTTAGACAGGGACCTGAAGCTTTCTTT
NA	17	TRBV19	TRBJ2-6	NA	CASSIVKGLTGANVLTF	TGTGCCAGTAGTATTGTTAAGGGGTTAACTGGGGCCAACGTCCTGACTTTC
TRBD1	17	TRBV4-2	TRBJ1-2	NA	CASSQVSPQGALVGYTF	TGTGCCAGCAGCCAAGTCTCCCCTCAGGGGGCTTTAGTTGGCTACACCTTC
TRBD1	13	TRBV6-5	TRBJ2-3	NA	CASSRTGLDTQYF	TGTGCCAGCAGCCGGACAGGGTTGGATACGCAGTATTTT
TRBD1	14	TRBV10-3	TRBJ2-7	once	CAIGGGQGSYEQYF	TGTGCCATCGGGGGGGGACAGGGCTCCTACGAGCAGTACTTC
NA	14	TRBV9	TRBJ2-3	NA	CASSPRQSTDTQYF	TGTGCCAGCAGCCCTAGACAGAGCACAGATACGCAGTATTTT
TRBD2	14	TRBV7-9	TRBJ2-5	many	CASSGLATSETQYF	TGTGCCAGCTCGGGACTAGCGACTTCAGAGACCCAGTACTTC
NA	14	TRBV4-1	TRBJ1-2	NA	CASSQGGDSRGYTF	TGCGCCAGCAGCCAAGGTGGTGACTCTCGTGGCTACACCTTC
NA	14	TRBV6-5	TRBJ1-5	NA	CASGGYSSNQPQHF	TGTGCCAGCGGAGGATACTCTAGCAATCAGCCCCAGCATTTT
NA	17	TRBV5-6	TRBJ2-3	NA	CASSSTLRGAYTDTQYF	TGTGCCAGCAGCTCTACCCTACGGGGGGCTTACACAGATACGCAGTATTTT
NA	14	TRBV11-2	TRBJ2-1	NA	CASSRAGSYNEQFF	TGTGCCAGCAGCCGAGCGGGTTCCTACAATGAGCAGTTCTTC
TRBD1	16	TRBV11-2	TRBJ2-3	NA	CASSSRQGAGTDTQYF	TGTGCCAGCAGTTCACGGCAGGGGGCGGGCACAGATACGCAGTATTTT
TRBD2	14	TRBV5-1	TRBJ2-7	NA	CASSLTSGVHEQYF	TGCGCCAGCAGCTTGACTAGCGGGGTACACGAGCAGTACTTC
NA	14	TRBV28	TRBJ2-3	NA	CASSLPGYTDTQYF	TGTGCCAGCAGTTTGCCCGGGTACACAGATACGCAGTATTTT
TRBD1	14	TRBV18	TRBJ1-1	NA	CASSSGTGSAEAFF	TGTGCCAGCTCATCTGGGACAGGGTCGGCTGAAGCTTTCTTT
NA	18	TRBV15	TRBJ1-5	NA	CATSRDRGLWLSNQPQHF	TGTGCCACCAGCAGAGATCGGGGTCTCTGGCTGAGCAATCAGCCCCAGCATTTT
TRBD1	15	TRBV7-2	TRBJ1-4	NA	CASSLVTGGDEKLFF	TGTGCCAGCAGCTTAGTAACAGGGGGAGATGAAAAACTGTTTTTT
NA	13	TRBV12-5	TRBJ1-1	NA	CASGFRENTEAFF	TGTGCTAGTGGTTTCCGAGAGAACACTGAAGCTTTCTTT
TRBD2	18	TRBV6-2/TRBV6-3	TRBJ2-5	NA	CASSYSRVGTSTVETQYF	TGTGCCAGCAGTTACTCGCGAGTGGGGACTAGCACCGTAGAGACCCAGTACTTC